Listed below are T cell receptor beta chains from one sample, sequenced in a study of T cell repertoires in cytomegalovirus infection. TCRdb passed the reads through MiXCR, listing each CDR3 protein once. The sample records about 490,000 distinct CDR3 sequences, around a quarter being singletons. The sample consisted of PBMCs. These receptors all come from a human donor in good health (CMV status not recorded). Some clones in this sample may be carry-over from other donors' samples. The CDR3 runs from the conserved cysteine through the conserved F or W. The D gene is left open where the match is weak. Size is stated for part of the rows, as once, few or many counts, or as a class when the clone is expanded.

TRBV5-6	NA	NA	TRBJ2-1	CASSFFLGNEQFF	TGTGCCAGCAGCTTCTTTCTAGGGAATGAGCAGTTCTTC
TRBV7-9	NA	TRBD1	TRBJ2-2	CASSLGALADREAGELFF	TGTGCCAGCAGCTTAGGGGCCCTTGCGGACAGGGAGGCCGGGGAGCTGTTTTTT
TRBV9	NA	NA	TRBJ2-6	CASSASGANVLTF	TGTGCCAGCAGCGCCTCTGGGGCCAACGTCCTGACTTTC
TRBV12-5	NA	NA	TRBJ2-1	CASGLQAASYNEQFF	TGTGCTAGTGGTCTCCAAGCGGCCTCCTACAATGAGCAGTTCTTC
TRBV6-1	NA	NA	TRBJ1-6	CASSDLQRAGNSPLHF	TGTGCCAGCAGTGACTTACAACGGGCAGGAAATTCACCCCTCCACTTT
TRBV7-3	few	NA	TRBJ1-2	CASSPQPSRATNYGYTF	TGTGCCAGCAGCCCTCAGCCCTCAAGGGCAACTAACTATGGCTACACCTTC
TRBV25-1	NA	NA	TRBJ2-1	CASSELKNRAKNYNEQFF	TGTGCCAGCAGTGAACTAAAGAACAGAGCCAAAAACTACAATGAGCAGTTCTTC
TRBV6-5	NA	NA	TRBJ1-3	CASRLDDGRNTIYF	TGTGCCAGCAGGTTAGATGACGGCCGAAACACCATATATTTT
TRBV19	NA	NA	TRBJ2-1	CASSIARELVVYNEQFF	TGTGCCAGTAGTATAGCTCGGGAGTTGGTGGTCTACAATGAGCAGTTCTTC
TRBV7-3	many	NA	TRBJ2-6	CASSQSDSGANVLTF	TGTGCCAGCAGTCAAAGCGACTCTGGGGCCAACGTCCTGACTTTC
TRBV24-1	few	TRBD1	TRBJ1-2	CATSEGTGGGFGGYTF	TGTGCCACCAGTGAAGGGACAGGTGGGGGTTTTGGAGGCTACACCTTC
TRBV12-3/TRBV12-4	few	NA	TRBJ1-5	CASSGTTRRNSNQPQHF	TGTGCCAGCAGTGGAACCACAAGACGTAATAGCAATCAGCCCCAGCATTTT
TRBV6-2/TRBV6-3	NA	TRBD2	TRBJ2-7	CASSSTSGALDEQYF	TGTGCCAGCAGTTCTACTAGCGGAGCGCTCGACGAGCAGTACTTC
TRBV18	NA	NA	TRBJ1-1	CASSPRQDPEAFF	TGTGCCAGCTCACCACGACAGGACCCCGAAGCTTTCTTT
TRBV7-2	few	TRBD1	TRBJ1-2	CASSPDRDRGRFNYGYTF	TGTGCCAGCAGCCCAGACCGGGACAGGGGGCGGTTTAACTATGGCTACACCTTC
TRBV6-6	NA	NA	TRBJ1-1	CASTGVAGGVAEAFF	TGTGCCAGCACCGGGGTGGCGGGAGGGGTGGCTGAAGCTTTCTTT
TRBV27	few	TRBD2	TRBJ2-7	CASEASGTRREQYF	TGTGCCAGTGAAGCTAGCGGAACAAGAAGGGAGCAGTACTTC
TRBV29-1	NA	NA	TRBJ2-5	CSVLPSGEETQYF	TGCAGCGTCTTACCATCAGGGGAAGAGACCCAGTACTTC
TRBV11-2	few	NA	TRBJ1-1	CASSLGRGSTEAFF	TGTGCCAGCAGCTTAGGCAGGGGTTCAACTGAAGCTTTCTTT